The 9 T cell receptor beta chains given below trace back to one sample, sequenced in a study of T cell repertoires in cytomegalovirus infection (dated by TCRdb to the late 2010s). Sequencing instrument: Illumina HiSeq 1500. TCRdb reworked the public reads: Q25 trimming with fastp, MiXCR clone assembly, productive beta chains retained. Identical CDR3 protein sequences are pooled into one entry, listed with their most common genes and DNA. In all, the sample holds 200,000 or so distinct CDR3 sequences, and roughly 27% of those were seen once. Roughly 29% of the sample lies in the top ten. Sequences were obtained from PBMCs. These receptors all come from a human donor in good health (CMV status not recorded). Some clones in this sample may be carry-over from other donors' samples.

This rearrangement joins TRBV20-1 to TRBJ1-6, with 8 nucleotides matching TRBD1. J gave up 7 bases and V 5 bases, and 10 bases lay outside the gene matches. Germline CDR1 and CDR2: DFQATT and SNEGSKA (reference sequence). The CDR3 runs to 15 residues. The CDR3 loop is CSALDRDRQNSPLHF. The CDR3 coding sequence is TGCAGTGCTCTCGACAGGGACAGGCAAAATTCACCCCTCCACTTT.

This clonotype was seen many times. The chain employs TRBV6-2 or TRBV6-3 and TRBJ1-1, with TRBD1 identical over 11 bases. Germline assignment: CDR1 MNHEY and CDR2 SVGEGT. The CDR3 covers 12 residues. V lost 7 bases and J lost 9; bases outside the gene matches: 4. Here the CDR3 DNA reads TGTGCCAGCACCGGACAGGGGGCGCAAGCTTTCTTT. This translates into CASTGQGAQAFF.

This chain connects TRBV29-1 to TRBJ1-1; no definite D call. The V gene's germline CDR1 is SQVTM and CDR2 ANQGSEA. V was cut by 2 bases and J by 2 bases, with 9 bases left in between. The CDR3 consists of 13 residues. In nucleotides, the CDR3 is TGCAGCGTTGAAAGGCGCCTCAACACTGAAGCTTTCTTT. It specifies CSVERRLNTEAFF.

This clonotype was seen only a few times. The chain has TRBV14 and TRBJ2-7, with D possibly matching TRBD2 (6 bases). Between the trimmed V and J ends, which lost 4 bases and 7 bases, there was a span of 11 bases. The CDR3 runs to 12 residues. The V gene's germline CDR1 is SGHDN and CDR2 FVKESK. The CDR3 protein is CASSRGAEEQYF. CDR3 sequence (DNA): TGTGCCAGCAGCCGCGGGGCTGAAGAGCAGTACTTC.

This clonotype was seen more than once but under ten times. The V gene is TRBV20-1, the J gene TRBJ1-1; 7 bases line up with TRBD1. CDR1 is DFQATT, CDR2 SNEGSKA, per germline (reference sequence). CDR3 length equals 16 residues. With V trimmed by 0 bases and J by 0 bases, 7 bases remained unmatched. The CDR3 DNA reads TGCAGTGCTAGAGATGCGACAGGGATACTGAACACTGAAGCTTTCTTT. Amino acids: CSARDATGILNTEAFF.

This chain connects TRBV5-1 to TRBJ2-2; D possibly matches TRBD1 or TRBD2 (5 bases each). CDR1 SGHRS and CDR2 YFSETQ come from the germline V gene. The V gene lost 4 bases and the J gene lost 0 bases, with 13 bases spanning the gap. This CDR3 is 16 amino acids long. CDR3 region: CASSLKQEANTGELFF. DNA of the CDR3: TGCGCCAGCAGCCTAAAACAGGAGGCGAACACCGGGGAGCTGTTTTTT.

This clonotype was observed a handful of times. This chain connects TRBV27 to TRBJ2-1; the D gene is possibly TRBD1 (7 bases). The germline V and J ends were trimmed by 8 bases and 7 bases, with 15 bases remaining between them. Germline V gene sequence: CDR1 MNHEY, CDR2 SMNVEV (reference sequence). The length of the CDR3 is 13 residues. In DNA form, the CDR3 reads TGTGCCAGCGAGAAACAGGGGAGGAATGAGCAGTTCTTC. It is translated as CASEKQGRNEQFF.

The chain is built from TRBV12-5 and TRBJ1-5, with a weak D call TRBD1 (5 bases). The CDR3 has 14 residues. Germline V CDR1 and CDR2: LGHNT, FRNRAP. Trimming pared 1 base from V and 6 bases from J, leaving 10 bases between. The chain's CDR3 is CASGLDRLAQPQHF. The CDR3 DNA reads as TGTGCTAGTGGTTTGGACAGGCTGGCTCAGCCCCAGCATTTT.

The chain links TRBV20-1 to TRBJ2-7; D is unclear. Germline CDR1 reads DFQATT; CDR2 reads SNEGSKA (reference sequence). The CDR3 is made up of 16 amino acids. The germline V and J ends were trimmed by 3 bases and 4 bases, with 22 bases remaining between them. This CDR3 is CSASSFGGGPPYEQYF. The CDR3 coding sequence is TGCAGTGCTAGTAGCTTTGGTGGCGGCCCCCCGTACGAGCAGTACTTC.